These 24 T cell receptor beta chains originate from one sample sequenced in a study of cytomegalovirus exposure and HLA in healthy donors (dated by TCRdb to the late 2010s). The library relied on the immunoSEQ multiplex PCR assay. For the multiplex PCR, a mixture combining 60 forward primers for TCR Vbeta segments and 13 reverse primers for TCR Jbeta segments was used. TCRdb holds this immuneACCESS table with in-frame rearrangements only. Some clones are missing; in checked studies, unresolved V genes explain under half, and the rest has no known cause. This sample gives around 85,000 clones in total; approximately 69% of them show up just once. The ten largest clones take up approximately 20% of the sample. The sequencing input was PBMCs. The receptors come from a man aged 25 to 45 in good health and CMV-seropositive.

The V and J genes are TRBV27 and TRBJ2-7; 8 bases are a match to TRBD2. Trimming took 5 bases from V and 5 from J; bases not matched to a gene: 11. CDR3 size: 15 residues. Germline assignment: CDR1 MNHEY and CDR2 SMNVEV (reference sequence). CDR3 bases: TGTGCCAGCAGTCGCCCGGGACTAGATCAACACGAGCAGTACTTC. Encoded protein: CASSRPGLDQHEQYF.

V and J are TRBV6-5 and TRBJ2-3, with TRBD2 matching over 12 bases. The germline gives CDR1 MNHEY, CDR2 SVGAGI. The CDR3 has 14 residues. V lost 4 bases, J lost 6 bases, and 2 bases stayed unmatched. In DNA, the CDR3 is TGTGCCAGCAGTTCTAGCGGGAGGGTTGATACGCAGTATTTT. It is translated as CASSSSGRVDTQYF.

V and J are TRBV9 and TRBJ1-1, with a weak D call TRBD1 (5 bases). The V end lost 0 bases, the J end lost 0 bases, and 9 bases lay between the germline ends. CDR1 and CDR2 (germline): SGDLS, YYNGEE. This CDR3 is 15 amino acids long. This CDR3 reads CASSVEGVLNTEAFF. The CDR3 DNA is TGTGCCAGCAGCGTAGAAGGGGTTTTGAACACTGAAGCTTTCTTT.

The chain recombines TRBV10-3 with TRBJ1-3; D is perhaps TRBD1 (6 bases). The CDR3 consists of 15 residues. V gave up 5 bases and J gave up 1 base, with 12 bases separating them. In germline, CDR1 is ENHRY, CDR2 SYGVKD. This CDR3 is CAISLRTDSGNTIYF. The CDR3 bases are TGTGCCATCAGTCTACGGACAGATTCTGGAAACACCATATATTTT.

The chain uses TRBV4-3 and TRBJ2-6, with a possible D match to TRBD2 (7 bases). In germline, CDR1 is LGHNA, CDR2 YSLEER. The CDR3 has 16 amino acids. V shed 0 bases and J shed 4 bases, with 10 bases lying between them. CDR3 protein: CASSQDGGAGANVLTF. CDR3 in DNA: TGCGCCAGCAGCCAAGATGGGGGGGCAGGGGCCAACGTCCTGACTTTC.

This chain uses TRBV5-1 with TRBJ1-1; D may be TRBD1 (5 bases). Between the trimmed V and J ends, which lost 4 bases and 1 base, there was a span of 11 bases. The germline gives CDR1 SGHRS, CDR2 YFSETQ. The CDR3 is 14 amino acids. The CDR3 here is CASSLDGGNTEAFF. The DNA of the CDR3 is TGCGCCAGCAGCCTGGACGGGGGGAACACTGAAGCTTTCTTT.

The J gene is TRBJ1-5, the V gene TRBV5-1; possible D gene TRBD1, 5 bases. V dropped 5 bases and J dropped 5 bases, with 11 bases sitting between them. The CDR3 is 13 residues long. CDR1 is SGHRS and CDR2 is YFSETQ in the germline V gene. This CDR3 reads CASRQDGDQPQHF. The CDR3 region has the DNA TGCGCCAGCAGACAGGATGGGGATCAGCCCCAGCATTTT.

The chain combines TRBV5-1 with TRBJ1-1; tentatively, D is TRBD1 (6 bases). The CDR3 runs to 15 residues. Trimming took off 1 base at V and 3 bases at J, with 13 bases between the two ends. Germline CDR1 SGHRS, CDR2 YFSETQ. CDR3 sequence reads: CASSLFPGADTEAFF. The CDR3, as DNA: TGCGCCAGCAGCTTGTTCCCAGGGGCGGACACTGAAGCTTTCTTT.

This clone came up a few times. J is TRBJ2-6 and V is TRBV30; TRBD2 might be the D (5 bases). Per the germline V gene, CDR1 is GTSNPN and CDR2 is SVGIG (reference sequence). V gave up 0 bases and J gave up 2 bases, with 8 bases separating them. The CDR3 extends over 15 amino acids. As DNA, the CDR3 is TGTGCCTGGAGTGTACGAGGGACTGGGGCCAACGTCCTGACTTTC. Its protein product is CAWSVRGTGANVLTF.

The chain combines TRBV5-5 with TRBJ1-1, with 7 bases lining up with TRBD1. The V gene's germline CDR1 is SGHKS and CDR2 YYEKEE (reference sequence). The junction had 4 bases not matched to a gene; V was cut back by 1 base and J by 1 base. The CDR3 runs 15 residues. The CDR3: CASSLRTGRNTEAFF. The DNA of the CDR3 is TGTGCCAGCAGCTTGCGGACAGGTAGGAACACTGAAGCTTTCTTT.

The V call is TRBV6-1, the J call TRBJ1-5, with TRBD1 matching 11 bases. Trimming removed 7 bases from V and 7 bases from J; junction bases left unmatched: 9. This CDR3 is 15 amino acids long. Germline CDR1 is MNHNS and CDR2 is SASEGT. For the CDR3, the DNA is TGTGCCAGCATATTTGGGGACAGGGGGGGACAGCCCCAGCATTTT. Its protein product is CASIFGDRGGQPQHF.

V is TRBV29-1 and J is TRBJ2-3; no clear D. The V gene's germline CDR1 is SQVTM and CDR2 ANQGSEA. V shed 7 bases and J shed 5 bases, with 13 bases lying between them. The CDR3 runs 12 residues. The chain's CDR3 is CSATEERDTQYF. The CDR3 DNA reads TGCAGCGCCACCGAAGAGAGAGATACGCAGTATTTT.

This chain joins TRBV5-1 and TRBJ2-7, with 9 positions matching TRBD2. Per germline, CDR1 SGHRS and CDR2 YFSETQ. CDR3 length equals 17 residues. V was clipped by 0 bases and J by 3 bases; unmatched bases: 10. Written as DNA, the CDR3 is TGCGCCAGCAGCTTGGAGGGTGGGAGCGGGGGGTTCTACGAGCAGTACTTC. Translating it yields CASSLEGGSGGFYEQYF.

The chain has TRBV29-1 and TRBJ2-7; the D gene is possibly TRBD2 (5 bases). V was trimmed by 2 bases and J by 3 bases, leaving 14 bases between them. The CDR3 spans 14 residues. Germline values: CDR1 SQVTM, CDR2 ANQGSEA. Here the CDR3 DNA reads TGCAGCGTTGAACTACGGGAACCACGCTACGAGCAGTACTTC. This sequence encodes CSVELREPRYEQYF.

Of note for this clone: The same CDR3 can be traced to other DNA sequences in this sample. The chain recombines TRBV29-1 with TRBJ2-3; possible D gene TRBD1, 6 bases. Germline values: CDR1 SQVTM, CDR2 ANQGSEA. The CDR3 runs to 13 residues. Trimming removed 4 bases at V and 1 base at J, with 9 bases between. The CDR3 protein is CSVAPGGTDTQYF. As DNA, the CDR3 is TGCAGCGTTGCCCCAGGGGGCACAGATACGCAGTATTTT.

The V call is TRBV23-1, the J call TRBJ1-1; 8 positions match TRBD1. TRBV23-1 is treated as an ORF (open reading frame) with a function not yet certain. V dropped 6 bases and J dropped 2; count of bases not matched to a gene: 2. This CDR3 has 13 amino acids. The CDR3, as DNA: TGCGCCAGCAGAGACAGGGGAAACACTGAAGCTTTCTTT. Residues: CASRDRGNTEAFF.

The chain uses TRBV6-5 and TRBJ1-1; 8 nucleotides match TRBD1. Germline trimming cut 8 bases from V and 0 bases from J; bases unmatched to any gene: 5. This CDR3 contains 14 residues. The V gene's germline CDR1 is MNHEY and CDR2 SVGAGI. The CDR3 sequence is CASFMTGVNTEAFF. In DNA form, the CDR3 reads TGTGCCAGCTTTATGACAGGGGTGAACACTGAAGCTTTCTTT.

The chain joins TRBV5-6 to TRBJ2-5; tentatively, D is TRBD2 (5 bases). In germline, CDR1 is SGHDT, CDR2 YYEEEE. Trimming shortened V by 2 bases and J by 0 bases, and 11 bases separated the two germline ends. CDR3 length: 15 residues. The CDR3 DNA is TGTGCCAGCAGCTTTGTGAGGGAGAACCAAGAGACCCAGTACTTC. Translating it yields CASSFVRENQETQYF.

V and J are TRBV2 and TRBJ2-1, with D possibly TRBD2 on 5 matching bases. The germline gives CDR1 SNHLY, CDR2 FYNNEI. Trimming took off 4 bases at V and 8 bases at J, with 12 bases between the two ends. The CDR3 loop spans 13 amino acids. The CDR3 DNA is TGTGCCAGCAGTGTGGAGGCCGGCGATGAGCAGTTCTTC. Amino acid sequence: CASSVEAGDEQFF.

The chain uses TRBV2 and TRBJ1-1; 7 bases are a match to TRBD1. The CDR3 loop spans 14 amino acids. The germline V gene has CDR1 SNHLY and CDR2 FYNNEI. V trimming: 6 bases; J trimming: 1 base; junction bases outside the gene matches: 5. CDR3 in DNA: TGTGCCAGCAGCTCCGACAGGGAGAACACTGAAGCTTTCTTT. Residues: CASSSDRENTEAFF.

This clone was seen a single time. This chain connects TRBV25-1 to TRBJ1-2; 11 nucleotides match TRBD1. The CDR3 has 15 amino acids. V was pared by 1 base and J by 7 bases, with 5 bases of the junction left unmatched. Germline CDR1 is MGHDK and CDR2 is SYGVNS. The DNA of the CDR3 is TGTGCCAGCAGTGAATTTGGACAGGGGGCTGGTGGCTACACCTTC. Its translation: CASSEFGQGAGGYTF.

The V call is TRBV28, the J call TRBJ1-2; the match to TRBD1 covers 8 bases. The germline CDR1 and CDR2 sequences are MDHEN and SYDVKM. The CDR3 totals 13 residues. The ends lost 6 bases at V and 6 bases at J; junction bases unmatched: 6. The CDR3 loop reads CASSLRGLDGYTF. The CDR3 DNA sequence: TGTGCCAGCAGCCTCAGGGGGCTAGATGGCTACACCTTC.

The rearrangement links TRBV5-4 to TRBJ2-3; 7 bases match TRBD1. CDR1 is SGHNT and CDR2 is YYREEE in the germline V gene (reference sequence). V shed 3 bases, J shed 2 bases, and the junction held 3 bases outside the gene matches. This CDR3 spans 14 amino acids. CDR3 in DNA: TGTGCCAGCAGCTCGGGACAGCCCACAGATACGCAGTATTTT. Translated: CASSSGQPTDTQYF.

This chain joins TRBV5-1 and TRBJ2-5, with TRBD1 matching over 9 bases. The end of the DNA aligns better with TRBJ2-7, so the J call may be wrong. Germline V gene sequence: CDR1 SGHRS, CDR2 YFSETQ. The CDR3 has 15 residues. CDR3 sequence: CASSMNRGPAYEQYF. CDR3 nucleotides: TGCGCCAGCAGCATGAACAGGGGGCCAGCCTACGAGCAGTACTTC.